Sequencing of this T cell receptor beta chain was carried out in a study of regulatory T cells in long-lasting Graves disease. Arm-PCR of CDR3 regions and iRepertoire HTBI primers were the basis on which TCR beta libraries were built. MiXCR was run by TCRdb on the multiplex PCR reads, yielding one entry per CDR3 protein. The data hold more than 300,000 distinct CDR3 sequences, with 16% observed a single time. The V gene lost 0 bases and the J gene lost 9 bases, with 15 bases spanning the gap. Germline values: CDR1 SGDLS, CDR2 YYNGEE. This CDR3 comprises 14 residues. Described time point: newly diagnosed GD, antithyroid drugs for less than 3 months. Construction of the TCR library relied on RNA isolated from PBMCs. Doctors identified Graves' disease using the American Thyroid Association guidelines. The data also belong to a second study, concerning T cells in Graves' hyperthyroidism and ophthalmopathy.

This specimen was peripheral blood mononuclear cells (PBMCs), taken at new diagnosis, from a patient treated with antithyroid drugs. The chain is built from TRBV9 and TRBJ2-5; TRBD2 is a possible D gene (5 bases). The clonotype originates from a woman between 18 and 29 years old with Graves disease. The CDR3 DNA sequence: TGTGCCAGCAGCGTAGCAGCCGGTACCGGGGCCCAGTACTTC. It codes for CASSVAAGTGAQYF.